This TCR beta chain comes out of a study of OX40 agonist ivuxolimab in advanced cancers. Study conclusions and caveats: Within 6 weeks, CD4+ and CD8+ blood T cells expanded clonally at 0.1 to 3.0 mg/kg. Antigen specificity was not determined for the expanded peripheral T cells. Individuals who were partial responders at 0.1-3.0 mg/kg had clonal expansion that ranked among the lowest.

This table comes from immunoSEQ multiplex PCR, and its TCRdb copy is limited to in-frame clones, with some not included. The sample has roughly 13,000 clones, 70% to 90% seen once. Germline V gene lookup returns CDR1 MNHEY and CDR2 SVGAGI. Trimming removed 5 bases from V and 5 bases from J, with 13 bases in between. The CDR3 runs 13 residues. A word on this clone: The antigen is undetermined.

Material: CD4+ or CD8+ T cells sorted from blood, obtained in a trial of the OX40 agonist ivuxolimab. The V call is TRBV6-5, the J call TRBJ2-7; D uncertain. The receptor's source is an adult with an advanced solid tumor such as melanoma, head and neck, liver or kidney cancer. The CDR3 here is CASSESRPDEQYF. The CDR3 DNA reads TGTGCCAGCAGTGAATCAAGGCCGGACGAGCAGTACTTC.